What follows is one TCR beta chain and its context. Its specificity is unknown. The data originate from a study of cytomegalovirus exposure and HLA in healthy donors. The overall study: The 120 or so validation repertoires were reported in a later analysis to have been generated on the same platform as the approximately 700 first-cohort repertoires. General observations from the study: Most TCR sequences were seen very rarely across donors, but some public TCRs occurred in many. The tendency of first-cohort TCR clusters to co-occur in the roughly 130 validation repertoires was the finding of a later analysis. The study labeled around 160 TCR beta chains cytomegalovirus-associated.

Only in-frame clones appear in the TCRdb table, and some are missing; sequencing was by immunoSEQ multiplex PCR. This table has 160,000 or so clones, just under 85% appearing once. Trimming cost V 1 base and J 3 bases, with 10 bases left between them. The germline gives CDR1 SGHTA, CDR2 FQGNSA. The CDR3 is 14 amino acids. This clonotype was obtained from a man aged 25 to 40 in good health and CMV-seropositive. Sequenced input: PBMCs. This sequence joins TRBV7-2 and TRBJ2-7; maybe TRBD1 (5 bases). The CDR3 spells CASSLGQGIYEQYF. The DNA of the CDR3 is TGTGCCAGCAGCTTAGGGCAGGGAATCTACGAGCAGTACTTC.